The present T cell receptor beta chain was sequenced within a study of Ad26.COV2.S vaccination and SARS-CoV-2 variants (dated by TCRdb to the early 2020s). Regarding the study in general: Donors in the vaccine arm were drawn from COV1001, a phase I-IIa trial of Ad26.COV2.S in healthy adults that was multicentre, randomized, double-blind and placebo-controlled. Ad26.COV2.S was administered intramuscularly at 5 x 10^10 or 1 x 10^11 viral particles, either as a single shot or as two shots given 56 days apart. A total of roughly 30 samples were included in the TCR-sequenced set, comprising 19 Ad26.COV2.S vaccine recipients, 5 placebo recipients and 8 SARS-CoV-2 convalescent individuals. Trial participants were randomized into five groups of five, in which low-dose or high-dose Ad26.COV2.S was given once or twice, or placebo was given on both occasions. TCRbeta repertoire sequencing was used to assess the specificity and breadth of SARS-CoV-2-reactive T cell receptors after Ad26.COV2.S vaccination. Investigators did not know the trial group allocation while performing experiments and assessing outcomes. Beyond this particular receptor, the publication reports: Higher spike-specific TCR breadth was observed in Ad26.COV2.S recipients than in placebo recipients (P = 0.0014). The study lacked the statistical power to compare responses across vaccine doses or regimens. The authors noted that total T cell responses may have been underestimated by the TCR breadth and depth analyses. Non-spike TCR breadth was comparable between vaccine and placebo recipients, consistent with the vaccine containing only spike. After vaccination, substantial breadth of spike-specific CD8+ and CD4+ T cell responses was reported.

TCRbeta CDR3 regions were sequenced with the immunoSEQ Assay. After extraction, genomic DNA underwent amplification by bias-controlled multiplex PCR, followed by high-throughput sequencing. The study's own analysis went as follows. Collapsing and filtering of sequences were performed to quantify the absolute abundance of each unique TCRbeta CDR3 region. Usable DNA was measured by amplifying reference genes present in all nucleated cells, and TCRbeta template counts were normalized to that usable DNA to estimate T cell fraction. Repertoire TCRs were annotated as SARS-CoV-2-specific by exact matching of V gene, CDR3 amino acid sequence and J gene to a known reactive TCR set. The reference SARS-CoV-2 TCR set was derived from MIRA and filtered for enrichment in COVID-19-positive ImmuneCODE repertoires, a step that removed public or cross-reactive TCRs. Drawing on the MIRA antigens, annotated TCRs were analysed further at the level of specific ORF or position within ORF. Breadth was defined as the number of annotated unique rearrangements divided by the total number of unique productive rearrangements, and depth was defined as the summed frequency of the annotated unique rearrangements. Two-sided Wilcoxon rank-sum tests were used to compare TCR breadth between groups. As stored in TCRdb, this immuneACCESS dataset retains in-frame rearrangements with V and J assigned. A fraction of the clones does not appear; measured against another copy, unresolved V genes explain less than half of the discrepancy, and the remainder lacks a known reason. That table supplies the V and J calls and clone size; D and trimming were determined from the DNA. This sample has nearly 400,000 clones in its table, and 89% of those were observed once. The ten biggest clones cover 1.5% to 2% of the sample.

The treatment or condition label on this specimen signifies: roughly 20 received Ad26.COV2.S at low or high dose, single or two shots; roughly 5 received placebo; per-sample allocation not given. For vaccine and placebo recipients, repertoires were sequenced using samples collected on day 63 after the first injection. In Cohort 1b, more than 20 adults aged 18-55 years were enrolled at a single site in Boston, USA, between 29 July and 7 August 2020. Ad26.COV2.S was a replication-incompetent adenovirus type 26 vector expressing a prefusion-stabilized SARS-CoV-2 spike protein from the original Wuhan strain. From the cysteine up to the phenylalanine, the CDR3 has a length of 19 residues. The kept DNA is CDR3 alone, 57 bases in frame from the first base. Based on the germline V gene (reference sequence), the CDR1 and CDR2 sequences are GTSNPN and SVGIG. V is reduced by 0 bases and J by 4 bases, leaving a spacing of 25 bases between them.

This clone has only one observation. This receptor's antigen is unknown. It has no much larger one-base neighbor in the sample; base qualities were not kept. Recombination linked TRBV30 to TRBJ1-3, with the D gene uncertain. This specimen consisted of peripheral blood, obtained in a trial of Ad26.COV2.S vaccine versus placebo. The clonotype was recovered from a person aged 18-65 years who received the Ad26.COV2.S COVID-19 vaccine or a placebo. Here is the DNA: TGTGCCTGGAGTGTACGGATGCTTCGGGGAGGTGCGGAAGGAAACACCATATATTTT. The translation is CAWSVRMLRGGAEGNTIYF. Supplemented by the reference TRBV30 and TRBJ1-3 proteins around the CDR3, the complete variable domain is SQTIHQWPATLVQPVGSPLSLECTVEGTSNPNLYWYRQAAGRGLQLLFYSVGIGQISSEVPQNLSASRPQDRQFILSSKKLLLSDSGFYLCAWSVRMLRGGAEGNTIYFGEGSWLTVV.